This entry lists 18 T cell receptor beta chains sequenced from one sample in a study of cytomegalovirus exposure and HLA in healthy donors. Using immunoSEQ multiplex PCR, the repertoire was profiled, and TCRdb retains in-frame clones only, with some absent. This table has roughly 250,000 clones, more than 75% appearing once. The sequencing sample was made of PBMCs. Receptor source: a woman in her 30s in good health and CMV-seropositive.

The genes are TRBV7-8 and TRBJ1-1; D is ambiguous. V dropped 4 bases and J dropped 0 bases, with 9 bases sitting between them. CDR3 length: 14 residues. The germline gives CDR1 SGHVS, CDR2 FQNEAQ. CDR3 DNA: TGTGCCAGCAGCTCTCAGTTCCTGAACACTGAAGCTTTCTTT. This gives the protein CASSSQFLNTEAFF.

V and J are TRBV20-1 and TRBJ1-2; D is undetermined. The germline gives CDR1 DFQATT, CDR2 SNEGSKA (reference sequence). The CDR3 is 11 amino acids. V lost 5 bases and J lost 13, with 17 bases in between. The CDR3 region has the DNA TGCAGTGCTCACTTGTCATTGCTTAGCACCTTC. This gives the protein CSAHLSLLSTF.

The chain uses TRBV27 and TRBJ1-5, with D unresolved. The CDR3 is made up of 15 amino acids. Germline lookup yields CDR1 MNHEY and CDR2 SMNVEV (reference sequence). The ends were cut back, 6 bases at V and 0 bases at J, with 12 bases in the middle. DNA of the CDR3: TGTGCCAGCAGGCAGAAGTATTATAGCAATCAGCCCCAGCATTTT. This sequence encodes CASRQKYYSNQPQHF.

The rearrangement links TRBV5-1 to TRBJ2-7; a possible D gene is TRBD1 (7 bases). Per the germline V gene, CDR1 is SGHRS and CDR2 is YFSETQ. The CDR3 contains 16 residues. The V end was cut by 4 bases, the J end by 4 bases, with 21 bases between. The CDR3 region is CASSTSGGTDQYEQYF. Here the CDR3 DNA reads TGCGCCAGCAGCACCTCAGGAGGGACAGACCAGTACGAGCAGTACTTC.

This clone has only a few counts. The genes are TRBV19 and TRBJ1-4, with 8 bases identical to TRBD1. The CDR3 spans 16 residues. V dropped 6 bases and J dropped 3; count of bases not matched to a gene: 9. Germline CDR1 reads LNHDA; CDR2 reads SQIVND (reference sequence). As DNA, the CDR3 is TGTGCCAGTAGCACGACCACAGGGGGTGCTAATGAAAAACTGTTTTTT. Amino acids: CASSTTTGGANEKLFF. Full variable domain (rest looked up from reference TRBV19 and TRBJ1-4): DGGITQSPKYLFRKEGQNVTLSCEQNLNHDAMYWYRQDPGQGLRLIYYSQIVNDFQKGDIAEGYSVSREKKESFPLTVTSAQKNPTAFYLCASSTTTGGANEKLFFGSGTQLSVL.

V usage is TRBV27 and J usage is TRBJ1-4, with D maybe TRBD1 (5 bases). Germline assignment: CDR1 MNHEY and CDR2 SMNVEV (reference sequence). V was clipped by 4 bases and J by 9 bases, with 15 bases between them. The CDR3 consists of 14 residues. The DNA for the CDR3 is TGTGCCAGCAGTTACGCCAGACAGACGAAAAAACTGTTTTTT. Residues: CASSYARQTKKLFF.

The chain carries TRBV9 and TRBJ2-3; a possible D gene is TRBD2 (5 bases). Germline V gene sequence: CDR1 SGDLS, CDR2 YYNGEE. The length of the CDR3 is 14 residues. V was cut by 5 bases and J by 4 bases, with 14 bases left in between. Written as DNA, the CDR3 is TGTGCCAGCAGTTTATCTCTAGCACCAGATACGCAGTATTTT. Protein product: CASSLSLAPDTQYF.

The chain is built from TRBV7-8 and TRBJ1-1; TRBD1 agrees at 8 bases. The CDR3 consists of 13 residues. The germline V gene encodes CDR1 SGHVS and CDR2 FQNEAQ. The J segment lost 4 bases and the V segment lost 3 bases, leaving 1 base of the junction unmatched. CDR3 DNA: TGTGCCAGCAGCTTCGGACAGGGCACTGAAGCTTTCTTT. This gives the protein CASSFGQGTEAFF. The full variable domain, in which reference TRBV7-8 and TRBJ1-1 provide the parts outside the CDR3, is GAGVSQSPRYKVAKRGQDVALRCDPISGHVSLFWYQQALGQGPEFLTYFQNEAQLDKSGLPSDRFFAERPEGSVSTLKIQRTQQEDSAVYLCASSFGQGTEAFFGQGTRLTVV.

In its sample, this clone was seen a few times. The V and J genes are TRBV4-1 and TRBJ2-7; TRBD2 is a possible D gene (5 bases). Trimming removed 8 bases at V and 5 bases at J, with 22 bases between. The germline V gene encodes CDR1 MGHRA and CDR2 YSYEKL. The CDR3 is made up of 15 amino acids. Here the CDR3 reads CASRMEESRYNEQYF. DNA of the CDR3: TGCGCCAGCCGAATGGAGGAAAGCCGTTACAACGAGCAGTACTTC.

The J gene is TRBJ1-1, the V gene TRBV11-3, with D unresolved. Germline loops: CDR1 SGHNT, CDR2 YENEEA. With 0 bases removed from V and 2 bases from J, the gap between germline ends came to 10 bases. The CDR3 is 15 residues long. CDR3 sequence (DNA): TGTGCCAGCAGCTTAGAGGCGGGGAGAAACACTGAAGCTTTCTTT. Translation gives CASSLEAGRNTEAFF.

The rearrangement links TRBV9 to TRBJ2-2; a possible D gene is TRBD1 (6 bases). CDR3 length equals 15 residues. Trimming stripped 6 bases from V and 1 base from J, with 13 bases between. Germline V gene lookup returns CDR1 SGDLS and CDR2 YYNGEE. CDR3 nucleotides: TGTGCCAGCACCAGTATGACAGGGAACACCGGGGAGCTGTTTTTT. Amino acids: CASTSMTGNTGELFF.

This clone came up a few times. The gene calls are TRBV19 and TRBJ2-1; 7 bases are a match to TRBD2. V shed 8 bases, J shed 4 bases, and the junction held 2 bases outside the gene matches. The CDR3 consists of 12 residues. In germline, CDR1 is LNHDA, CDR2 SQIVND (reference sequence). CDR3 residues: CASWDYYNEQFF. CDR3 nucleotide sequence: TGTGCCAGTTGGGACTATTACAATGAGCAGTTCTTC.

The rearrangement uses TRBV19 and TRBJ2-7; the D is unclear. The CDR3 is made up of 13 amino acids. From germline, CDR1 is LNHDA and CDR2 SQIVND (reference sequence). V dropped 4 bases and J dropped 2 bases, with 9 bases sitting between them. CDR3 coding DNA: TGTGCCAGTAGTAACCCCGCGCCCTACGAGCAGTACTTC. Encoded protein: CASSNPAPYEQYF.

The chain recombines TRBV6-1 with TRBJ1-2; D remains unclear. Germline CDR1 reads MNHNS; CDR2 reads SASEGT. Deletions cut 4 bases from V and 4 bases from J, with 16 bases between. The CDR3 consists of 15 residues. The CDR3 loop is CASSVEGLGFYGYTF. CDR3 DNA: TGTGCCAGCAGTGTAGAGGGCTTGGGTTTCTATGGCTACACCTTC.

This chain connects TRBV2 to TRBJ2-3; 10 bases map to TRBD2. With 7 bases clipped from V and 5 bases from J, the junction kept 6 bases outside the gene matches. CDR1 and CDR2 from the germline V gene are SNHLY and FYNNEI. This CDR3 region has 14 residues. The CDR3 DNA reads as TGTGCCAGCAAAGGCCCTAGCGGGAGAGATACGCAGTATTTT. It translates to CASKGPSGRDTQYF.

To note about this clone: This sample includes further DNA sequences coding for the same CDR3. The V call is TRBV28, the J call TRBJ1-1; a possible D gene is TRBD1 (6 bases). The CDR3 is 15 amino acids. The V gene's germline CDR1 is MDHEN and CDR2 SYDVKM. The V gene lost 1 base and the J gene lost 2 bases, with 11 bases spanning the gap. CDR3 DNA: TGTGCCAGCAGTTTATACGCAGGGGAAAACACTGAAGCTTTCTTT. This codes for CASSLYAGENTEAFF.

This clone has a handful of counts. V gene TRBV4-2 combines with J gene TRBJ2-7; tentatively, D is TRBD2 (5 bases). This CDR3 has 14 amino acids. The V gene's germline CDR1 is LGHNA and CDR2 YNFKEQ. Trimming stripped 1 base from V and 2 bases from J, with 9 bases between. CDR3 region: CASSQGREAYEQYF. CDR3 bases: TGTGCCAGCAGCCAAGGCCGGGAAGCCTACGAGCAGTACTTC.

The rearrangement links TRBV6-5 to TRBJ1-1; 8 bases are a match to TRBD1. From germline, CDR1 is MNHEY and CDR2 SVGAGI. This CDR3 has 13 residues. J was trimmed by 5 bases and V by 6 bases; bases with no gene match: 5. CDR3 bases: TGTGCCAGCAGGCAACAGGGGGGTACTGAAGCTTTCTTT. Translation: CASRQQGGTEAFF.